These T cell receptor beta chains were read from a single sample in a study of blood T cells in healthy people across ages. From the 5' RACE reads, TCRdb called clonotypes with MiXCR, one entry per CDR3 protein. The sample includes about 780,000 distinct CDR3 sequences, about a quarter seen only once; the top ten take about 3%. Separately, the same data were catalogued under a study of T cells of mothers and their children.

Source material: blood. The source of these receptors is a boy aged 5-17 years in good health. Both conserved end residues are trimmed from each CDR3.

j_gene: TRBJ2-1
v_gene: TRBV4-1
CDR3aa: ASSHVLGDSFQWEQF

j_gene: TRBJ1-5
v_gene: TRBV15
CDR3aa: ATSSGTGTQPQH

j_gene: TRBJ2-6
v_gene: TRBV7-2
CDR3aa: ASSERASGANVLT

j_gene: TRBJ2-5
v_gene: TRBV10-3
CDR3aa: AISLGGQETQY

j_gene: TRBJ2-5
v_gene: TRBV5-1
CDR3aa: ASSRGLTLDKETQY

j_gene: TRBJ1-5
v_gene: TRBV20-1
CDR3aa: SAREKYSNQPQH

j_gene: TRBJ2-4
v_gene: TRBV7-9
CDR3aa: ASSSIKAAKNIQY

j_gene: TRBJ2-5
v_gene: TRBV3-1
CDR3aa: ASSQGVLGEQY

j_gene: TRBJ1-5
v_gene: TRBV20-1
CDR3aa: SARDTQGQNQPQH

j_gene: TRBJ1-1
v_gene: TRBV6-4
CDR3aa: ASGTWGTKAF